This TCR beta chain is from a study of shared clonotypes between healthy human individuals. In the study overall: Researchers drew samples from two women and a few men aged 18 to 49.

Memory CD4+ cells were the fraction left after CD45RA+ naive selection. Germline V lookup: CDR1 MNHEY, CDR2 SVGAGI. The CDR3 runs 14 residues. DNA at roughly 0.2 ug, tens of thousands of T cell genomes, went into sorted-subset replicate PCRs. Some clones are missing from TCRdb's copy, which holds only in-frame ones; the method was immunoSEQ multiplex PCR. The sample carries around 750,000 clones, around 72% recorded once. Overall study results and limits: The rarefaction results pointed to incomplete sorted-subset sequencing despite large depth.

A note on this clone: The antigen remains undetermined.

This receptor was taken from a woman aged 25 to 45 in good health. The rearrangement links TRBV6-5 to TRBJ2-5; D is unresolved. The J call may not be correct, given that the DNA end is closer to TRBJ2-7. The specimen was memory CD4+ T cells sorted from blood. Subset indicated: CD45RA-negative fraction. The CDR3 here is CASSLQPESYEQYF. The CDR3 coding sequence is TGTGCCAGCAGTCTCCAGCCCGAGAGCTACGAGCAGTACTTC.